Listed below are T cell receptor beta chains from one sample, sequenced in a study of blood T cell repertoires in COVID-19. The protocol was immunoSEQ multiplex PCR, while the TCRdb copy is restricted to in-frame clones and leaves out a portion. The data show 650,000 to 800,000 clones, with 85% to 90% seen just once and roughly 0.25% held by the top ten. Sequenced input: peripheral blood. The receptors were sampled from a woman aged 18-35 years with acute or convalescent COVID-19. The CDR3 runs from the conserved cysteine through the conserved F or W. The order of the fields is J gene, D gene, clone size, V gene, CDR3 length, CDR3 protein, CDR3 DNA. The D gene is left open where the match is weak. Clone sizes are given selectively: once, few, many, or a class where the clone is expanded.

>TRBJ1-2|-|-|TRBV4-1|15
CASSQVGFVANGYTF
TGCGCCAGCAGCCAAGTAGGCTTTGTAGCGAATGGCTACACCTTC
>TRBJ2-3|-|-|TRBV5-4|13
CASSLALADTQYF
TGTGCCAGCAGCTTGGCCTTAGCAGATACGCAGTATTTT
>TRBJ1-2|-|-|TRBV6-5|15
CASSYSGSSLKGYTF
TGTGCCAGCAGTTACTCGGGCAGCTCCCTAAAGGGCTACACCTTC
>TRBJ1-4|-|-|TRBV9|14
CASSLHPSNEKLFF
TGTGCCAGCAGCTTACACCCGTCTAATGAAAAACTGTTTTTT
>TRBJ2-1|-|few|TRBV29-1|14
CSVGARSFYNEQFF
TGCAGCGTGGGAGCCAGGTCCTTCTACAATGAGCAGTTCTTC
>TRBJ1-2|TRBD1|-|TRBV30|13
CAWSVQGLLGYTF
TGTGCCTGGAGTGTACAGGGGCTCCTTGGCTACACCTTC
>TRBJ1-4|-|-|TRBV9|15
CASSPYTSLNEKLFF
TGTGCCAGCAGCCCCTATACGTCTCTTAATGAAAAACTGTTTTTT
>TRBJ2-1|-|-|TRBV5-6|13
CASSLVIVYEQFF
TGTGCCAGCAGCTTGGTAATTGTTTATGAGCAGTTCTTC
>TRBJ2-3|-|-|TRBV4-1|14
CASSQSDRVGGKYF
TGCGCCAGCAGCCAATCAGACAGGGTGGGGGGAAAGTATTTT
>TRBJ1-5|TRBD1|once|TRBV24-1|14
CATSDGQGIQPQHF
TGTGCCACCAGTGACGGACAGGGGATTCAGCCCCAGCATTTT